A single sample is the source of the 7 T cell receptor beta chains below, sequenced in a study of cytomegalovirus exposure and HLA in healthy donors. This PCR relied on a set of 60 Vbeta primers and 13 Jbeta primers. Data came from immunoSEQ multiplex PCR; TCRdb stores just in-frame clones and leaves some out. The table for this sample gives some 47,000 clones. Source material: PBMCs. The receptors originated from a woman aged 40 to 50 in good health and CMV-seronegative.

The chain carries TRBV7-2 and TRBJ1-2, with D possibly matching TRBD1 (6 bases). Per germline, CDR1 SGHTA and CDR2 FQGNSA. The V end lost 3 bases, the J end lost 8 bases, and 13 bases lay between the germline ends. The CDR3 spans 13 residues. The CDR3 reads CASSFTGTSGYTF. The CDR3 bases are TGTGCCAGCAGCTTTACAGGGACGAGCGGCTACACCTTC.

V gene TRBV5-5 combines with J gene TRBJ2-7; 12 bases match TRBD2. Germline values: CDR1 SGHKS, CDR2 YYEKEE (reference sequence). The CDR3 totals 16 residues. Losses at the gene ends were 1 base for V and 6 bases for J; bases not matched to a gene: 8. The CDR3 DNA sequence: TGTGCCAGCAGCTTGCTGTTCGCTAGCGGGAGGGGCGAGCAGTACTTC. As protein: CASSLLFASGRGEQYF. Full variable domain (outside the CDR3, taken from reference TRBV5-5 and TRBJ2-7): DAGVTQSPTHLIKTRGQQVTLRCSPISGHKSVSWYQQVLGQGPQFIFQYYEKEERGRGNFPDRFSARQFPNYSSELNVNALLLGDSALYLCASSLLFASGRGEQYFGPGTRLTVT.

This chain uses TRBV29-1 with TRBJ2-1; a possible D gene is TRBD2 (6 bases). Deletions cut 0 bases from V and 0 bases from J, with 12 bases between. From germline, CDR1 is SQVTM and CDR2 ANQGSEA. CDR3 size: 16 residues. CDR3 loop: CSVEDHGGSSYNEQFF. The DNA for the CDR3 is TGCAGCGTTGAAGATCATGGGGGGAGCTCCTACAATGAGCAGTTCTTC.

The chain combines TRBV5-6 with TRBJ2-7, with 8 bases fitting TRBD1. The CDR3 sequence is 14 residues long. The germline CDR1 and CDR2 sequences are SGHDT and YYEEEE. After removal of 4 bases from V and 2 bases from J, the junction contained 5 bases not matched to a gene. The CDR3 DNA sequence: TGTGCCAGCAGCGCGACAGGGGAGGCCTACGAGCAGTACTTC. Residues: CASSATGEAYEQYF.

The chain combines TRBV7-8 with TRBJ2-1; a possible D gene is TRBD2 (5 bases). V shed 5 bases and J shed 10 bases, with 18 bases lying between them. Germline V gene data show CDR1 as SGHVS and CDR2 as FQNEAQ. CDR3 size: 14 residues. CDR3 in amino acids: CASSPGTRMREQFF. Here the CDR3 DNA reads TGTGCCAGCAGCCCGGGAACCCGCATGAGGGAGCAGTTCTTC.

The rearrangement joins TRBV5-1 to TRBJ2-3; TRBD1 might be the D (6 bases). CDR1 and CDR2 (germline): SGHRS, YFSETQ. This CDR3 has 13 amino acids. Trimming left V 5 bases short and J 9 bases short, with 16 bases between. The CDR3 nucleotides read TGCGCCAGCAGTGGCGCAGGGCAGGGGACGCAGTATTTT. It specifies CASSGAGQGTQYF.

The chain is built from TRBV7-3 and TRBJ1-6, with a weak D call TRBD1 (6 bases). Germline CDR1 and CDR2: SGHTA and FQGTGA. This CDR3 has 16 amino acids. V was cut by 5 bases and J by 10 bases, with 21 bases left in between. The CDR3 is CASSRSILGGVSPLHF. Here the CDR3 DNA reads TGTGCCAGCAGCCGATCTATCCTAGGGGGAGTATCACCCCTCCACTTT.